This T cell receptor beta chain originates from a study of blood T cell repertoires in COVID-19. The overall study: Both acute and convalescent COVID-19 samples were obtained from the United States, Italy and Spain. Sample material is recorded as cDNA or gDNA derived from T cells, B-cell-depleted T cells, or PBMCs.

Authors' analysis steps: Reference gene primers were amplified, and this amplification served to estimate nucleated cell counts. The table came from immunoSEQ multiplex PCR; TCRdb's copy has only in-frame clones and leaves some out. D and trimming were read from the DNA, whereas the V and J calls and clone size are those reported in that table. The sample lists some 160,000 clones, more than 70% occurring once. With 1 base removed from V and 2 bases from J, the gap between germline ends came to 9 bases. The CDR3 runs to 15 residues. Germline CDR1 reads SEHNR; CDR2 reads FQNEAQ (reference sequence). Material for sequencing was peripheral blood. This sequence was found in a man in his 60s with acute or convalescent COVID-19. The V gene is TRBV7-9, the J gene TRBJ2-1; the D gene is possibly TRBD2 (6 bases). The CDR3 loop reads CASSLGGEAYNEQFF. The CDR3 DNA reads TGTGCCAGCAGCTTAGGGGGGGAGGCCTACAATGAGCAGTTCTTC.